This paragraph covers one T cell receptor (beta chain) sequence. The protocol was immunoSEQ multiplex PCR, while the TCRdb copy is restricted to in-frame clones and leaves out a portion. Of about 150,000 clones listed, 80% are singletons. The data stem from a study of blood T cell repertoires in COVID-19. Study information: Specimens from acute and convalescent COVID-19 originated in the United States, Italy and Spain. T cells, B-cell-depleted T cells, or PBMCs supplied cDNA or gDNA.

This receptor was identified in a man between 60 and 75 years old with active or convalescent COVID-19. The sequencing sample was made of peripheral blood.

The CDR3 loop is CSVVENGLGNQPQHF. Here the CDR3 DNA reads TGCAGCGTTGTGGAGAATGGTTTGGGCAATCAGCCCCAGCATTTT. The chain recombines TRBV29-1 with TRBJ1-5; D unclear. The CDR3 loop spans 15 amino acids. Trimming stripped 4 bases from V and 2 bases from J, with 15 bases between. Germline-derived CDR1 and CDR2 are SQVTM and ANQGSEA.